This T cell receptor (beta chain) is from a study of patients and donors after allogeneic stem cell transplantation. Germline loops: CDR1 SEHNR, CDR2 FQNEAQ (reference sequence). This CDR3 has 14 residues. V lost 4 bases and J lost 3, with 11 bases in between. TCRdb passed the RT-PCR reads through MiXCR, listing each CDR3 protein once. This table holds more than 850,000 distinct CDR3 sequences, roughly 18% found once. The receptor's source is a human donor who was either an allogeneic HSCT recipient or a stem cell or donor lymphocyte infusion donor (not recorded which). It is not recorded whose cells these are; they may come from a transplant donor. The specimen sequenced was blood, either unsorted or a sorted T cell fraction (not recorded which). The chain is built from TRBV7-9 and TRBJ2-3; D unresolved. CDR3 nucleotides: TGTGCCAGCAGCTCCTTGGGAACAACAGATACGCAGTATTTT. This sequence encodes CASSSLGTTDTQYF.